Following are 25 T cell receptor beta chains from one sample sequenced in a study of blood T cell repertoires in COVID-19. Repertoires were generated with immunoSEQ multiplex PCR, while TCRdb's copy carries only in-frame clones and drops some. The data contain 250,000 or so clones, about 79% of them seen just once; the ten biggest clones take up about 9%. Sequencing used peripheral blood. The origin of the receptors is a man at least 80 years old with acute or convalescent COVID-19.

This clone has just one count. J is TRBJ2-1 and V is TRBV9; 12 positions match TRBD1. This CDR3 has 16 amino acids. The V gene's germline CDR1 is SGDLS and CDR2 YYNGEE. The trim removed 4 bases at V and 9 bases at J, leaving 11 bases unmatched. DNA for the CDR3: TGTGCCAGCAGCTATGGGGCGGGACAGGGGGCCGGTGAGCAGTTCTTC. Translated: CASSYGAGQGAGEQFF.

This clone occurred once. The rearrangement joins TRBV5-1 to TRBJ1-5; TRBD1 is a possible D gene (6 bases). Germline CDR1 reads SGHRS; CDR2 reads YFSETQ. V dropped 1 base and J dropped 2 bases, with 10 bases sitting between them. There are 15 residues in the CDR3. The CDR3 here is CASSLSGDGNQPQHF. CDR3 nucleotide sequence: TGCGCCAGCAGCTTGTCAGGGGATGGCAATCAGCCCCAGCATTTT.

The genes are TRBV19 and TRBJ2-3; D is perhaps TRBD1 (6 bases). This CDR3 spans 18 amino acids. Looked up from germline, CDR1 is LNHDA and CDR2 is SQIVND (reference sequence). V lost 3 bases and J lost 4, with 23 bases in between. The CDR3 DNA follows: TGTGCCAGTAGTATGTGGGAAACAGGGATGGGTACAGCAGATACGCAGTATTTT. Amino acid sequence: CASSMWETGMGTADTQYF.

CDR3 protein: CASSTRGTGNQPQHF. The CDR3 DNA is TGTGCCAGTAGTACCCGGGGTACAGGCAATCAGCCCCAGCATTTT. The gene calls are TRBV19 and TRBJ1-5; no reliable D call. The V gene lost 4 bases and the J gene lost 2 bases, with 12 bases spanning the gap. The CDR3 has 15 amino acids. Germline V gene data show CDR1 as LNHDA and CDR2 as SQIVND (reference sequence).

V usage is TRBV29-1 and J usage is TRBJ1-2; D gene uncertain. The CDR3 spans 12 residues. The germline CDR1 and CDR2 sequences are SQVTM and ANQGSEA. The V end was cut by 5 bases, the J end by 0 bases, with 7 bases between. As DNA, the CDR3 is TGCAGCGTTTCGAACACTAACTATGGCTACACCTTC. Protein sequence: CSVSNTNYGYTF.

The CDR3 region is CASSFSGTGLRETQYF. Here the CDR3 DNA reads TGTGCCAGTAGTTTCTCCGGGACAGGGCTTCGGGAGACCCAGTACTTC. V is TRBV19 and J is TRBJ2-5, with TRBD1 identical over 9 bases. This CDR3 spans 16 amino acids. The germline V gene has CDR1 LNHDA and CDR2 SQIVND (reference sequence). Germline trimming cut 5 bases from V and 5 bases from J; bases unmatched to any gene: 12.

The chain employs TRBV18 and TRBJ1-2; TRBD1 agrees at 8 bases. The germline V gene has CDR1 KGHSH and CDR2 LQKENI. Germline trimming cut 5 bases from V and 2 bases from J; bases unmatched to any gene: 4. The CDR3 consists of 14 residues. The CDR3 DNA reads TGTGCCAGCTCAGAACAGGGGGAGAACTATGGCTACACCTTC. Protein: CASSEQGENYGYTF.

The rearrangement joins TRBV19 to TRBJ2-7; 9 bases align to TRBD1. With 5 bases clipped from V and 2 bases from J, the junction kept 10 bases outside the gene matches. Germline CDR1 is LNHDA and CDR2 is SQIVND (reference sequence). The CDR3 is made up of 16 amino acids. In nucleotides, the CDR3 is TGTGCCAGTAGTGGGTCCGGGACAGGGACTACCTACGAGCAGTACTTC. Protein product: CASSGSGTGTTYEQYF.

The chain links TRBV7-3 to TRBJ2-1, with 9 nucleotides matching TRBD2. The germline V gene encodes CDR1 SGHTA and CDR2 FQGTGA. This CDR3 comprises 15 residues. Unmatched junction bases numbered 6, after V lost 3 bases and J lost 6 bases. CDR3 loop: CASSFAGGPSNEQFF. The CDR3 bases are TGTGCCAGCAGCTTCGCGGGAGGGCCATCCAATGAGCAGTTCTTC.

In this sample, this clone turned up once. The chain recombines TRBV6-1 with TRBJ1-3; possible D gene TRBD1, 6 bases. CDR3 length: 17 residues. Trimming removed 2 bases from V and 0 bases from J, with 14 bases in between. Germline values: CDR1 MNHNS, CDR2 SASEGT. CDR3 region: CASSESGALGSGNTIYF. The CDR3 bases are TGTGCCAGCAGTGAATCAGGGGCTCTGGGCTCTGGAAACACCATATATTTT.

This chain links TRBV5-1 with TRBJ2-5, with 7 bases lining up with TRBD2. The ends lost 0 bases at V and 5 bases at J; junction bases unmatched: 10. The CDR3 contains 16 residues. CDR1 and CDR2 from the germline V gene are SGHRS and YFSETQ. This chain's CDR3 is CASSLVRAGRGETQYF. CDR3 sequence (DNA): TGCGCCAGCAGCTTGGTTCGAGCGGGGCGCGGGGAGACCCAGTACTTC.

The V and J genes are TRBV5-1 and TRBJ2-3, with TRBD1 matching over 8 bases. CDR1 and CDR2 (germline): SGHRS, YFSETQ. V lost 1 base and J lost 0; bases outside the gene matches: 10. This CDR3 region has 18 residues. In DNA, the CDR3 is TGCGCCAGCAGCTTGCCGACAGGGGCCAGATCTAGCACAGATACGCAGTATTTT. It is translated as CASSLPTGARSSTDTQYF.

The chain links TRBV5-8 to TRBJ1-1, with 7 bases aligning to TRBD1. Germline V CDR1 and CDR2: SGHTS, YDEGEE. The CDR3 consists of 13 residues. Losses at the gene ends were 1 base for V and 7 bases for J; bases not matched to a gene: 4. The CDR3 protein is CASSLTYRGEAFF. The DNA for the CDR3 is TGTGCCAGCAGCTTGACCTACAGGGGTGAAGCTTTCTTT.

This chain links TRBV6-5 with TRBJ2-3, with D perhaps TRBD2 (5 bases). This CDR3 comprises 13 residues. V was trimmed by 10 bases and J by 1 base, leaving 12 bases between them. Germline loops: CDR1 MNHEY, CDR2 SVGAGI. The CDR3 loop reads CATGRAGTDTQYF. CDR3 DNA sequence: TGTGCCACAGGACGAGCGGGCACAGATACGCAGTATTTT.

The rearrangement uses TRBV28 and TRBJ1-2, with a weak D call TRBD1 (5 bases). V lost 3 bases, J lost 0 bases, and 8 bases lay in between. This CDR3 contains 14 residues. Germline assignment: CDR1 MDHEN and CDR2 SYDVKM. The CDR3 nucleotides are TGTGCCAGCAGTTTGGGGGGTCCTAACTATGGCTACACCTTC. Translation: CASSLGGPNYGYTF.

The chain recombines TRBV27 with TRBJ1-2; D might be TRBD1 (5 bases). Germline V lookup: CDR1 MNHEY, CDR2 SMNVEV (reference sequence). Trimming pared 6 bases from V and 8 bases from J, leaving 13 bases between. The CDR3 spans 12 residues. The CDR3 DNA follows: TGTGCCAGCAGGTCGACAGTGGGAGGCTACACCTTC. Protein: CASRSTVGGYTF.

The chain couples TRBV30 to TRBJ2-7; 10 nucleotides match TRBD2. Losses at the gene ends were 8 bases for V and 6 bases for J; bases not matched to a gene: 13. The CDR3 length is 14 residues. CDR1 is GTSNPN, CDR2 SVGIG, per germline (reference sequence). Written as DNA, the CDR3 is TGTGCCGCAGATCGGGGGACTAGCGTCGGCGAGCAGTACTTC. It yields the protein CAADRGTSVGEQYF.

The chain uses TRBV7-2 and TRBJ1-5; 9 bases are a match to TRBD1. This CDR3 is built from 15 residues. V trimming: 5 bases; J trimming: 2 bases; junction bases outside the gene matches: 4. Looked up from germline, CDR1 is SGHTA and CDR2 is FQGNSA. CDR3 residues: CASSQRTGGNQPQHF. The CDR3 nucleotides read TGTGCCAGCAGCCAAAGGACAGGGGGCAATCAGCCCCAGCATTTT.

This sequence joins TRBV5-1 and TRBJ2-1; D gene uncertain. V dropped 4 bases and J dropped 8 bases, with 25 bases sitting between them. Germline V gene sequence: CDR1 SGHRS, CDR2 YFSETQ. The CDR3 runs 17 residues. This CDR3 reads CASSLGTGEPLSYEQFF. CDR3 bases: TGCGCCAGCAGCCTTGGCACTGGAGAGCCTCTTAGCTATGAGCAGTTCTTC.

This chain links TRBV6-2 or TRBV6-3 with TRBJ2-3; 8 bases align to TRBD1. After removal of 0 bases from V and 4 bases from J, the junction contained 3 bases not matched to a gene. The germline V gene encodes CDR1 MNHEY and CDR2 SVGEGT. CDR3 length: 15 amino acids. The DNA of the CDR3 is TGTGCCAGCAGTTACTCTGCAGGGGGCGCAGATACGCAGTATTTT. Translated, it gives CASSYSAGGADTQYF.

This clone was seen only once. The chain employs TRBV24-1 and TRBJ2-7; 10 bases are shared with TRBD1. CDR3 length equals 15 residues. Trimming removed 0 bases from V and 2 bases from J; junction bases left unmatched: 0. In germline, CDR1 is KGHDR, CDR2 SFDVKD. Here the CDR3 DNA reads TGTGCCACCAGTGATTTGGGACAGGGGGCCTACGAGCAGTACTTC. It specifies CATSDLGQGAYEQYF.

The chain has TRBV5-1 and TRBJ2-3; a weak D match, TRBD1 (6 bases). The germline gives CDR1 SGHRS, CDR2 YFSETQ. The CDR3 totals 15 residues. V lost 0 bases and J 5 bases, leaving 13 bases between the germline ends. The CDR3 protein is CASSLARGRGDTQYF. As DNA, the CDR3 is TGCGCCAGCAGCTTGGCCAGGGGAAGGGGAGATACGCAGTATTTT.

This clone appeared a single time. The chain combines TRBV7-3 with TRBJ1-1, with a weak D call TRBD1 (6 bases). Between the trimmed V and J ends, which lost 5 bases and 3 bases, there was a span of 10 bases. CDR1 and CDR2 from the germline V gene are SGHTA and FQGTGA. The CDR3 runs to 13 residues. CDR3 sequence: CASSPRQDTEAFF. The DNA of the CDR3 is TGTGCCAGCAGCCCCCGACAGGACACTGAAGCTTTCTTT.

The chain is built from TRBV2 and TRBJ2-3, with TRBD2 identical over 7 bases. Germline V lookup: CDR1 SNHLY, CDR2 FYNNEI. The CDR3 length is 18 residues. V lost 7 bases and J lost 4; bases outside the gene matches: 20. CDR3 sequence reads: CASIPGRWVQQAADTQYF. The CDR3 DNA reads TGTGCCAGCATCCCCGGGAGGTGGGTGCAGCAAGCGGCAGATACGCAGTATTTT. The whole variable domain, filled in from reference TRBV2 and TRBJ2-3, reads EPEVTQTPSHQVTQMGQEVILRCVPISNHLYFYWYRQILGQKVEFLVSFYNNEISEKSEIFDDQFSVERPDGSNFTLKIRSTKLEDSAMYFCASIPGRWVQQAADTQYFGPGTRLTVL.

J is TRBJ1-1 and V is TRBV20-1; D is unresolved. Germline values: CDR1 DFQATT, CDR2 SNEGSKA (reference sequence). V dropped 3 bases and J dropped 0 bases, with 14 bases sitting between them. The CDR3 spans 15 residues. Here the CDR3 reads CSASPVYQVNTEAFF. CDR3 DNA: TGCAGTGCTAGTCCCGTGTACCAGGTGAACACTGAAGCTTTCTTT.